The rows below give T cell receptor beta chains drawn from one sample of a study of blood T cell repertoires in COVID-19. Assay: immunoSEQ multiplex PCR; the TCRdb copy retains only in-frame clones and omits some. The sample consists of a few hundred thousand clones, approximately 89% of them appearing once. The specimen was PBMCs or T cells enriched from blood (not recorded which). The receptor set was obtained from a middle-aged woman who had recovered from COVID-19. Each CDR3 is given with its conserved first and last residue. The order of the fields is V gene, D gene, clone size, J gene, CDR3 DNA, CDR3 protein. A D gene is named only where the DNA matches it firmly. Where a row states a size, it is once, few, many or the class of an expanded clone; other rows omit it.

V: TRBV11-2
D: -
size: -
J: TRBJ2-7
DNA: TGTGCCAGCAGCTTAGATACAAGTTTCTACGAGCAGTACTTC
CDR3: CASSLDTSFYEQYF

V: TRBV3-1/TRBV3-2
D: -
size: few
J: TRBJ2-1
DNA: TGTGCCAGCAGCCAAGTTCTGGCTGAAAAGCAGTTCTTC
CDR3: CASSQVLAEKQFF

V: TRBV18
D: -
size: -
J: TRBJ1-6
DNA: TGTGCCAGCTCACCACCACAGGGAAGTAGTTCACCCCTCCACTTT
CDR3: CASSPPQGSSSPLHF

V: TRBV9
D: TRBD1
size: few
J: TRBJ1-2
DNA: TGTGCCAGCAGCGGGGGGACAGGGGGTATCGGCTATGGCTACACCTTC
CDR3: CASSGGTGGIGYGYTF

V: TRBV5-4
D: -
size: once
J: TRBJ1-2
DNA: TGTGCCAGCAGCTACCCTGGGCGCACTCTCTTAAACTATGGCTACACCTTC
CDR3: CASSYPGRTLLNYGYTF

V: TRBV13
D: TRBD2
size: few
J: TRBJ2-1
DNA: TGTGCCAGCAGCTTTCTAGGACTAGGGCCCAATGAGCAGTTCTTC
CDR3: CASSFLGLGPNEQFF

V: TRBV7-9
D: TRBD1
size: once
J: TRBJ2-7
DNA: TGTGCCAGCAGCTCTGACAGGGGTACCCCCTACGAGCAGTACTTC
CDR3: CASSSDRGTPYEQYF

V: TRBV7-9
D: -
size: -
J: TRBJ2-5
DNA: TGTGCCAGCACCGGAGGGTACGGTCATGCGGAGACCCAGTACTTC
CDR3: CASTGGYGHAETQYF

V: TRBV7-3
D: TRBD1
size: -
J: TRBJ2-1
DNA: TGTGCCAGCAGCTTACGTTCGGGACAGGGAAACAATGAGCAGTTCTTC
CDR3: CASSLRSGQGNNEQFF

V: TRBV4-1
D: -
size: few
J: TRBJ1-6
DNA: TGCGCCAGCAGCCAAGACCGGAGGGGCCCGCTCCACTTT
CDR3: CASSQDRRGPLHF